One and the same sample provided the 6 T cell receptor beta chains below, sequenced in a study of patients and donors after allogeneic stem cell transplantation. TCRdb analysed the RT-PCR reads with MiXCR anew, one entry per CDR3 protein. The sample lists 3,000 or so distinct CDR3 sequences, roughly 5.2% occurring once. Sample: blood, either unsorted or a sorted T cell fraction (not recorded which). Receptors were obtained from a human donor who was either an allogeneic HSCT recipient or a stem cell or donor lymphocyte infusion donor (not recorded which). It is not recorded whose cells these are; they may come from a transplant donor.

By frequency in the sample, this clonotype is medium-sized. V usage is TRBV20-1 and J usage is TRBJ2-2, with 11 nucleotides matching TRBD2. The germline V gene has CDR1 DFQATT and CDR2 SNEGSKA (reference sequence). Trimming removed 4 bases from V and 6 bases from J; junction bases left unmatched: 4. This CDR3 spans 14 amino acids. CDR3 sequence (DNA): TGCAGTGCTAAGCCACTAGCGGGAGCCGGGGAGCTGTTTTTT. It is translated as CSAKPLAGAGELFF.

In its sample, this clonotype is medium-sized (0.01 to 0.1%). Written as DNA, the CDR3 is TGCGCCAGCAAGTCAGCGGCAGGGTCCTTCGATGAGCAGTTCTTC. It encodes CASKSAAGSFDEQFF. This chain joins TRBV5-1 and TRBJ2-1, with D tentatively TRBD1 or TRBD2 (5 bases each). The V gene lost 6 bases and the J gene lost 8 bases, with 21 bases spanning the gap. The CDR3 loop spans 15 amino acids. Germline V lookup: CDR1 SGHRS, CDR2 YFSETQ.

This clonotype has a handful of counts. This chain's CDR3 is CASSLTGLAGSQFF. CDR3 bases: TGCGCCAGCAGCCTCACGGGACTAGCGGGTAGTCAGTTCTTC. The chain links TRBV4-1 to TRBJ2-1, with TRBD2 matching 12 bases. CDR1 is MGHRA, CDR2 YSYEKL, per germline. With V trimmed by 4 bases and J by 13 bases, 8 bases remained unmatched. The CDR3 loop spans 14 amino acids.

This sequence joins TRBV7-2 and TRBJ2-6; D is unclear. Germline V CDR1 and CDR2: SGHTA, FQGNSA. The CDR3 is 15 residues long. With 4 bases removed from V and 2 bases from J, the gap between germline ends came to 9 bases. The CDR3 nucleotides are TGTGCCAGCAGCTACTACAGTACTGGGGCCAACGTCCTGACTTTC. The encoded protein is CASSYYSTGANVLTF.

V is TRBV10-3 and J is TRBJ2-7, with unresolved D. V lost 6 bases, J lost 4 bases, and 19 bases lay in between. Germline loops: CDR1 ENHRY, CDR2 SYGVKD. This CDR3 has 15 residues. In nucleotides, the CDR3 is TGTGCCATCAGCGACCCTAGATTGGGAAAATACGAGCAGTACTTC. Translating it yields CAISDPRLGKYEQYF.

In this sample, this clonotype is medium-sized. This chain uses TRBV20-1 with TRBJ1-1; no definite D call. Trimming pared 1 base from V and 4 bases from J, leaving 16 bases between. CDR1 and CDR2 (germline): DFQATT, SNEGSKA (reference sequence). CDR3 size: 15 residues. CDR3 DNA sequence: TGCAGTGCTAGAGCCAGCCGGGGTCGGACCACTGAAGCTTTCTTT. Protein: CSARASRGRTTEAFF.